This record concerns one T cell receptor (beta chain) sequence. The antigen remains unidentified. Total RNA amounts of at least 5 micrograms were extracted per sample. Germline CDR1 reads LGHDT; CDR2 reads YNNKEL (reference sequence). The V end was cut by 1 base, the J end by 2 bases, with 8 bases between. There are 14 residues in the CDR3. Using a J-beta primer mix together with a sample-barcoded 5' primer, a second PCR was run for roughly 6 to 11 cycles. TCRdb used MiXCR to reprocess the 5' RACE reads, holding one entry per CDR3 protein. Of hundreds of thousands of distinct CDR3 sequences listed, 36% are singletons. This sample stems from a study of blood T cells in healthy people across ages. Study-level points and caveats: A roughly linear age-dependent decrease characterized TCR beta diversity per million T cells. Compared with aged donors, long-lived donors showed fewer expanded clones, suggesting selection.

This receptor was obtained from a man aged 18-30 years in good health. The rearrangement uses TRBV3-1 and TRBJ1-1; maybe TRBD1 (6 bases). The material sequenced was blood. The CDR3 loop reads CASSQVTGNTEAFF. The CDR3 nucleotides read TGTGCCAGCAGCCAAGTGACAGGAAACACTGAAGCTTTCTTT.